The present T cell receptor (beta chain) was sequenced within a study of CD8+CD57+ T cells in acquired aplastic anemia. Notes on the study in general: Levels of CD8+ Simpson's diversity were not significantly distinct in patients versus controls. The same twenty-nine CD8+ CDR3 sequences occurred in patients and in controls.

Germline V gives CDR1 ENHRY, CDR2 SYGVKD. The CDR3 totals 13 residues. Trimming shortened V by 8 bases and J by 3 bases, and 14 bases separated the two germline ends. The study profiled TCR beta VDJ and CDR3 using genomic DNA as template. MiXCR, applied by TCRdb to the reads, yields one record per CDR3 protein. Of over 150,000 distinct CDR3 sequences listed, 40% to 50% are singletons. Previously, flow cytometry had revealed CD8+CD57+ cell expansion in the patients chosen for sequencing. All participating patients were living with severe acquired aplastic anemia. With regard to this clonotype: Its antigen is undetermined.

V is TRBV10-3 and J is TRBJ2-7; D is possibly TRBD2 (6 bases). Sequencing used sorted CD4+, CD8+, or CD8+CD57+ T cells (not recorded which) from PBMCs. This receptor was identified in a human donor with aplastic anemia. The CDR3 nucleotides are TGTGCCATCGGGGGGTCAGGGTACTACGAGCAGTACTTC. Translated: CAIGGSGYYEQYF.